The T cell receptor (beta chain) under discussion was sequenced for a study of cytomegalovirus exposure and HLA in healthy donors. Primers: 60 Vbeta forward and 13 Jbeta reverse. The assay was immunoSEQ multiplex PCR, and TCRdb's table has in-frame clones only and misses some. The table lists over 55,000 clones, roughly 70% of them singletons. Each donor was healthy, and each was a bone marrow donor. CDR3 length: 14 residues. CDR1 and CDR2 (germline): KGHSH, LQKENI. As for this clone: The germline gene is not matched at one end of the junction; a read error may be the cause.

This chain connects TRBV18 to TRBJ1-2, with 10 bases that match TRBD1. This TCR was recovered from a woman in her 50s in good health and CMV-seropositive. Sequencing was performed on PBMCs. The CDR3 DNA reads TGTGCCAGCTCTCGTCCCGGGACAGGGGAGGTTGGTGGCTTC. Its protein is CASSRPGTGEVGGF.